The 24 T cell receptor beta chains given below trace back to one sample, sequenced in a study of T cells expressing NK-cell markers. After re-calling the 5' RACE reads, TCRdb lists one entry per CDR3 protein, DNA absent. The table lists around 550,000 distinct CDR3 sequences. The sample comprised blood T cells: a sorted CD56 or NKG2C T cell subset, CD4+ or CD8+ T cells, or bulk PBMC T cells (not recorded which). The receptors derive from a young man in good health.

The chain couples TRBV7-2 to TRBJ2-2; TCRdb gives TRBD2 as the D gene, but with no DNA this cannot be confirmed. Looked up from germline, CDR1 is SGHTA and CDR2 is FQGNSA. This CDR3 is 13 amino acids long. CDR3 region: CASSKKRERELFF.

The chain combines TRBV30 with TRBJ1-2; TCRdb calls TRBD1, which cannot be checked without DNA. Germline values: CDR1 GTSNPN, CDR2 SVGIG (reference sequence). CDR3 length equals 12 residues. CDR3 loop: CAWTGGGYGYTF.

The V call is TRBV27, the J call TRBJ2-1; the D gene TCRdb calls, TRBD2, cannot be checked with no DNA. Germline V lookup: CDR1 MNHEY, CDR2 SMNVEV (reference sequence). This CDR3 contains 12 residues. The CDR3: CASSLGGFEQFF.

CDR3 residues: CASSFPGVREQYF. The chain carries TRBV27 and TRBJ2-7; no DNA is available, so the TRBD2 call from TCRdb remains unchecked. Per germline, CDR1 MNHEY and CDR2 SMNVEV (reference sequence). The CDR3 totals 13 residues.

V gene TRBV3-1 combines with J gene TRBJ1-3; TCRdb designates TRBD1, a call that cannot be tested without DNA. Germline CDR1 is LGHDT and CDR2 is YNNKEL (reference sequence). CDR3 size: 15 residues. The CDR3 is CASSQDGGWENTIYF.

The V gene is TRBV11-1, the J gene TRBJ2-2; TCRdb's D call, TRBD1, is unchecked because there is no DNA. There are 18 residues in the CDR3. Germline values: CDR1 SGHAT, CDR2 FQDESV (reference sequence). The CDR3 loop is CASSLGGAPGLRTGELFF.

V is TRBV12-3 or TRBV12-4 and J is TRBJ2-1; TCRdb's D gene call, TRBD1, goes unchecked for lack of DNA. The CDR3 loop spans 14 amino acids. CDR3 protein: CASSPGINSNEQFF.

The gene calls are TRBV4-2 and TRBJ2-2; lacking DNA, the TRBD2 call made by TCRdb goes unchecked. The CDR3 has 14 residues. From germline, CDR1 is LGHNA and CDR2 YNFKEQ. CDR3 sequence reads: CASSGASVGGELFF.

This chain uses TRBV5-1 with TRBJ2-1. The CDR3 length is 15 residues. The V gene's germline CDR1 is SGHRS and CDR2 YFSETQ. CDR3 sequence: CASSLDGTVRDEQFF.

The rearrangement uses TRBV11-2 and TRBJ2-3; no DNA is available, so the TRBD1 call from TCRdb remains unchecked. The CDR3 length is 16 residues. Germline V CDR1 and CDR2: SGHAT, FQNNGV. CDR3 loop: CASSFGTSLNTDTQYF.

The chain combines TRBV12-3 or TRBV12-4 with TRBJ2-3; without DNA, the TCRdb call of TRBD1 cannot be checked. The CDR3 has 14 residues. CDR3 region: CASSPYDRGDTQYF.

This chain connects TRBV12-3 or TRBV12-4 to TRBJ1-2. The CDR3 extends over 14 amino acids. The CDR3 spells CASNPRGVHFGYTF.

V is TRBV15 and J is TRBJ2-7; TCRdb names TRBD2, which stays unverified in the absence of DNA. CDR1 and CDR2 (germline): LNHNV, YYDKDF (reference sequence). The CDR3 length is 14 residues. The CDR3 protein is CATELSGRPYEQYF.

The CDR3: CASSQNPGGGANTGELFF. This rearrangement joins TRBV4-3 to TRBJ2-2; TCRdb's D call of TRBD1 is untestable without DNA. CDR3 length equals 18 residues. The germline gives CDR1 LGHNA, CDR2 YSLEER.

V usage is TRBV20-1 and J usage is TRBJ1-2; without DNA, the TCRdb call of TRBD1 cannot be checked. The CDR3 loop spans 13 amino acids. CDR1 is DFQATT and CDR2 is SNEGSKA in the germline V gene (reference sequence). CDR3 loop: CSADTGFGYGYTF.

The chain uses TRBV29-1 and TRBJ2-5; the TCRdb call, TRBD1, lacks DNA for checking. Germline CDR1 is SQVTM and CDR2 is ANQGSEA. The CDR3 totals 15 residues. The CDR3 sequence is CSVVWGATFSETQYF.

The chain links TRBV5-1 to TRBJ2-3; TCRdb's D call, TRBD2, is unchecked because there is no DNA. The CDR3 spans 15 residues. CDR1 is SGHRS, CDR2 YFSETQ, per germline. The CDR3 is CASSLLETLADTQYF.

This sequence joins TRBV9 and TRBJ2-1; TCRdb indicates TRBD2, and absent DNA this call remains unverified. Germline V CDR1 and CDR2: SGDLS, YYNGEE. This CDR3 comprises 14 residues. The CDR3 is CASSEAGGGNEQFF. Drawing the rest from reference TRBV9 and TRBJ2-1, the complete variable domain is DSGVTQTPKHLITATGQRVTLRCSPRSGDLSVYWYQQSLDQGLQFLIQYYNGEERAKGNILERFSAQQFPDLHSELNLSSLELGDSALYFCASSEAGGGNEQFFGPGTRLTVL.

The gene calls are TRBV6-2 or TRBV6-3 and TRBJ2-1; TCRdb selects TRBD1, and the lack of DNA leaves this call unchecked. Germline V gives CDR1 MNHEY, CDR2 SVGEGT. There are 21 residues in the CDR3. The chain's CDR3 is CASSHKLFGTPERAPYNEQFF.

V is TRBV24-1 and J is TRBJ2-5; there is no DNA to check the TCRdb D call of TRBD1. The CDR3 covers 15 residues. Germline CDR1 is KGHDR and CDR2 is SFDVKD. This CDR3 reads CATSDRDRGLETQYF.

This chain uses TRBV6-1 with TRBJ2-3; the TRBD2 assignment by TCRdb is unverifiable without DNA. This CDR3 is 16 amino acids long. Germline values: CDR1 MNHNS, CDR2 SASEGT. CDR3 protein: CASSPQAGGNSDTQYF.

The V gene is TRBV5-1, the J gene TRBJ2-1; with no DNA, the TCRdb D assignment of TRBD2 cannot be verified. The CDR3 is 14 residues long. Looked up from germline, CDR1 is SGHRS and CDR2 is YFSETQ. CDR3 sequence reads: CASSVSGTVDEQFF.

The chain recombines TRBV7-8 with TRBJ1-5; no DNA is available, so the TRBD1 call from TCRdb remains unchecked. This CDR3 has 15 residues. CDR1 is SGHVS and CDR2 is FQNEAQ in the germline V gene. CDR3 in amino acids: CASSSPGQYAQPQHF.

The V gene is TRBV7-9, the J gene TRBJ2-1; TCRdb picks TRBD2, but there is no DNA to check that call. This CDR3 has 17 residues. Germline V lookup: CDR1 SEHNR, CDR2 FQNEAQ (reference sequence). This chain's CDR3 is CASSLGGGASPYNEQFF.